This entry lists 29 T cell receptor beta chains sequenced from one sample in a study of control samples from healthy donors and cancer patients. Using immunoSEQ multiplex PCR, the repertoire was profiled, and TCRdb retains in-frame clones only, with some absent. The data show some 28,000 clones, approximately 90% seen once. Sequencing was carried out using PBMCs. The origin of the receptors is a middle-aged woman with lung cancer.

The chain joins TRBV7-8 to TRBJ1-6; D gene unclear. Germline V CDR1 and CDR2: SGHVS, FQNEAQ. V shed 0 bases and J shed 8 bases, with 5 bases lying between them. The CDR3 is made up of 13 amino acids. The CDR3 bases are TGTGCCAGCAGCTTAGCATCAGATTCACCCCTCCACTTT. It yields the protein CASSLASDSPLHF.

This sequence joins TRBV28 and TRBJ1-1; no clear D gene. Trimming stripped 8 bases from V and 6 bases from J, with 16 bases between. The germline gives CDR1 MDHEN, CDR2 SYDVKM. CDR3 length: 13 amino acids. CDR3 sequence: CASGLSVQAEAFF. CDR3 DNA sequence: TGTGCCAGCGGCCTCAGTGTTCAAGCTGAAGCTTTCTTT.

V and J are TRBV11-3 and TRBJ2-3, with D possibly being TRBD1 or TRBD2 (5 bases each). The germline V gene has CDR1 SGHNT and CDR2 YENEEA. The CDR3 covers 12 residues. The V gene lost 5 bases and the J gene lost 4 bases, with 7 bases spanning the gap. The CDR3 region is CASSPGPDTQYF. CDR3 DNA sequence: TGTGCCAGCAGCCCGGGACCAGATACGCAGTATTTT.

The chain couples TRBV15 to TRBJ2-3; D perhaps matches TRBD2 (5 bases). The CDR3 is made up of 13 amino acids. The ends were cut back, 7 bases at V and 11 bases at J, with 19 bases in the middle. The germline V gene has CDR1 LNHNV and CDR2 YYDKDF (reference sequence). As DNA, the CDR3 is TGTGCCACCACCGTTCCGGGGTCCCTCTTGCAGTATTTT. It yields the protein CATTVPGSLLQYF.

The chain is built from TRBV7-2 and TRBJ2-5; no reliable D call. CDR1 is SGHTA, CDR2 FQGNSA, per germline. The CDR3 runs to 11 residues. The V and J ends lost 4 bases and 5 bases respectively, with 5 bases between them. The CDR3, as DNA: TGTGCCAGCAGCTCCGGGGAGACCCAGTACTTC. Amino acid sequence: CASSSGETQYF.

CDR3 in DNA: TGTGCCAGCAGCTTGGACCTCGCGGAGACCCAGTACTTC. Its protein product is CASSLDLAETQYF. The V and J genes are TRBV5-5 and TRBJ2-5, with D unresolved. Trimming left V 0 bases short and J 5 bases short, with 8 bases between. CDR3 length: 13 amino acids. Germline V lookup: CDR1 SGHKS, CDR2 YYEKEE (reference sequence).

The genes are TRBV19 and TRBJ1-1; D gene unclear. This CDR3 spans 12 amino acids. Trimming shortened V by 9 bases and J by 0 bases, and 8 bases separated the two germline ends. The germline V gene encodes CDR1 LNHDA and CDR2 SQIVND (reference sequence). The CDR3 here is CASLGLNTEAFF. In DNA, the CDR3 is TGTGCCAGCCTGGGTTTGAACACTGAAGCTTTCTTT.

The CDR3 here is CATSDFVGRANTGELFF. The DNA for the CDR3 is TGTGCCACCAGTGATTTTGTAGGGCGGGCGAACACCGGGGAGCTGTTTTTT. The V gene is TRBV24-1, the J gene TRBJ2-2; a possible D gene is TRBD2 (5 bases). V was pared by 1 base and J by 0 bases, with 11 bases between. CDR1 and CDR2 from the germline V gene are KGHDR and SFDVKD. The CDR3 runs to 17 residues.

The chain recombines TRBV3-1 (or the pseudogene TRBV3-2) with TRBJ1-2; D remains unclear. V lost 2 bases and J 5 bases, leaving 15 bases between the germline ends. CDR3 length: 15 amino acids. CDR1 and CDR2 (germline): LGHDT, YNNKEL (reference sequence). This CDR3 reads CASSQSPSQSYGYTF. The CDR3 DNA reads TGTGCCAGCAGCCAATCTCCCAGTCAATCTTATGGCTACACCTTC.

For the CDR3, the DNA is TGTGCCAGCAGTAACACCGGGACAGGGTTCACTTCACCCCTCCACTTT. Translation gives CASSNTGTGFTSPLHF. The chain employs TRBV6-6 and TRBJ1-6, with TRBD1 matching over 9 bases. CDR3 size: 16 residues. J was trimmed by 9 bases and V by 5 bases; bases with no gene match: 11. Germline CDR1 reads MNHNY; CDR2 reads SVGAGI (reference sequence).

The V gene is TRBV7-2, the J gene TRBJ1-3; D uncertain. This CDR3 comprises 14 residues. Trimming cost V 5 bases and J 1 base, with 9 bases left between them. The V gene's germline CDR1 is SGHTA and CDR2 FQGNSA. The chain's CDR3 is CASSRLGSGNTIYF. For the CDR3, the DNA is TGTGCCAGCAGCCGTTTGGGTTCTGGAAACACCATATATTTT.

V gene TRBV3-1 (or the pseudogene TRBV3-2) combines with J gene TRBJ2-7, with a weak D call TRBD1 (6 bases). CDR3 length: 16 residues. Germline CDR1 is LGHDT and CDR2 is YNNKEL (reference sequence). Trimming removed 4 bases at V and 3 bases at J, with 19 bases between. As DNA, the CDR3 is TGTGCCAGCAGCCCCCCTCAGAAGGACAGATACTACGAGCAGTACTTC. Protein sequence: CASSPPQKDRYYEQYF.

The chain recombines TRBV27 with TRBJ2-6; no reliable D call. Deletions cut 2 bases from V and 2 bases from J, with 4 bases between. This CDR3 is 14 amino acids long. Per germline, CDR1 MNHEY and CDR2 SMNVEV (reference sequence). The CDR3 here is CASSLIPGANVLTF. The CDR3 DNA is TGTGCCAGCAGTTTAATCCCTGGGGCCAACGTCCTGACTTTC.

This chain connects TRBV7-6 to TRBJ1-4, with a weak D call TRBD1 (5 bases). CDR3 size: 13 residues. CDR1 SGHVS and CDR2 FNYEAQ come from the germline V gene. The ends were cut back, 4 bases at V and 5 bases at J, with 8 bases in the middle. CDR3 amino acids: CASSSRQNEKLFF. The CDR3, as DNA: TGTGCCAGCAGCTCGCGACAGAATGAAAAACTGTTTTTT.

The chain joins TRBV6-6 to TRBJ1-1; no definite D call. Germline-derived CDR1 and CDR2 are MNHNY and SVGAGI (reference sequence). This CDR3 has 13 amino acids. Trimming took 10 bases from V and 0 from J, leaving 12 bases between them. The CDR3 loop reads CATRGRMNTEAFF. In nucleotides, the CDR3 is TGTGCCACCAGAGGGAGAATGAACACTGAAGCTTTCTTT.

The chain links TRBV11-1 to TRBJ2-5; no reliable D call. The CDR3 covers 12 residues. V was clipped by 8 bases and J by 0 bases, with 7 bases between them. Germline V CDR1 and CDR2: SGHAT, FQDESV (reference sequence). CDR3 DNA: TGTGCCAGCGGATTCGACCAAGAGACCCAGTACTTC. It specifies CASGFDQETQYF.

V usage is TRBV24-1 and J usage is TRBJ2-2; 7 positions agree with TRBD1. V dropped 4 bases and J dropped 2; count of bases not matched to a gene: 9. The CDR3 consists of 17 residues. Germline values: CDR1 KGHDR, CDR2 SFDVKD. CDR3 coding DNA: TGTGCCACCAGTGACCATGCCGGGACAGTCAACACCGGGGAGCTGTTTTTT. Translated, it gives CATSDHAGTVNTGELFF.

This clone was seen more than once but under ten times. Other DNA sequences of this sample code for an identical CDR3. This chain connects TRBV11-3 to TRBJ2-1, with D unclear. V was pared by 0 bases and J by 7 bases, with 10 bases between. The length of the CDR3 is 14 residues. Germline CDR1 SGHNT, CDR2 YENEEA. The DNA of the CDR3 is TGTGCCAGCAGCTTAGATTCCCCGAGAAATGAGCAGTTCTTC. This translates into CASSLDSPRNEQFF.

A remark on this clone: The junction departs from the called germline gene at one end, perhaps through a read error. The chain is built from TRBV27 and TRBJ1-5; TRBD1 is a possible D gene (6 bases). CDR3 length: 15 amino acids. From germline, CDR1 is MNHEY and CDR2 SMNVEV (reference sequence). The CDR3 nucleotides are TGTGCCAGCAGAGCTCTTCCGGGGGGCAACCAGCCCCAGCATTTT. This sequence encodes CASRALPGGNQPQHF.

The table lists this clone with a few counts. The V gene is TRBV12-3 or TRBV12-4, the J gene TRBJ1-2, with 7 bases fitting TRBD1. The junction had 5 bases not matched to a gene; V was cut back by 7 bases and J by 6 bases. The CDR3 has 12 residues. Here the CDR3 reads CASTDRAHGYTF. CDR3 DNA: TGTGCCAGCACTGACAGGGCCCATGGCTACACCTTC.

This clone was seen just once. The CDR3 loop is CASSAGTVFYGQYF. The CDR3 DNA sequence: TGTGCCAGCAGTGCCGGGACAGTTTTTTACGGGCAATACTTC. This sequence joins TRBV6-6 and TRBJ2-7; TRBD1 matches at 7 bases. Germline V gene data show CDR1 as MNHNY and CDR2 as SVGAGI (reference sequence). V dropped 5 bases and J dropped 13; count of bases not matched to a gene: 17. This CDR3 spans 14 amino acids.

The chain couples TRBV4-3 to TRBJ2-3, with D unclear. Germline-derived CDR1 and CDR2 are LGHNA and YSLEER. The CDR3 consists of 16 residues. Trimming cost V 0 bases and J 0 bases, with 10 bases left between them. CDR3 bases: TGCGCCAGCAGCCAAGAAGGGCTTTCTAGCACAGATACGCAGTATTTT. Protein product: CASSQEGLSSTDTQYF.

The CDR3 nucleotides read TGTGCCAGCAGCAGAGGCGCGGGGGCCACCTACGAGCAGTACTTC. Its protein product is CASSRGAGATYEQYF. The chain is built from TRBV11-1 and TRBJ2-7, with D possibly TRBD2 on 7 matching bases. V lost 5 bases and J 2 bases, leaving 16 bases between the germline ends. This CDR3 contains 15 residues. Germline V gene lookup returns CDR1 SGHAT and CDR2 FQDESV (reference sequence).

This chain links TRBV27 with TRBJ1-2, with a weak D call TRBD1 (6 bases). Germline lookup yields CDR1 MNHEY and CDR2 SMNVEV (reference sequence). V lost 5 bases to trimming and J lost 5 bases, with 6 bases between them. The CDR3 spans 11 residues. For the CDR3, the DNA is TGTGCCAGCAGTACAGGGTATGGCTACACCTTC. Encoded protein: CASSTGYGYTF.

The chain links TRBV2 to TRBJ1-2; 8 nucleotides line up with TRBD1. The J segment lost 3 bases and the V segment lost 6 bases, leaving 12 bases of the junction unmatched. Germline V gene sequence: CDR1 SNHLY, CDR2 FYNNEI. This CDR3 is built from 16 residues. The CDR3 DNA follows: TGTGCCAGCAGCCTTGGACAGGGAAGGAGGGACTATGGCTACACCTTC. Its protein is CASSLGQGRRDYGYTF.

This clone was seen more than once but under ten times. This chain uses TRBV19 with TRBJ1-5; tentative D call: TRBD1 (5 bases). Trimming pared 0 bases from V and 0 bases from J, leaving 9 bases between. CDR3 length: 16 residues. In germline, CDR1 is LNHDA, CDR2 SQIVND (reference sequence). CDR3 residues: CASSIDAGSSNQPQHF. The CDR3 DNA follows: TGTGCCAGTAGTATAGACGCAGGGTCTAGCAATCAGCCCCAGCATTTT.

J is TRBJ2-2 and V is TRBV9, with 12 bases fitting TRBD2. Germline V gene lookup returns CDR1 SGDLS and CDR2 YYNGEE. This CDR3 spans 17 amino acids. V shed 4 bases, J shed 2 bases, and the junction held 6 bases outside the gene matches. As DNA, the CDR3 is TGTGCCAGCAGCACCCGGACTAGCGGGGTTAACACCGGGGAGCTGTTTTTT. Translation: CASSTRTSGVNTGELFF.

The DNA of the CDR3 is TGCAGTGCTAGTGGAATGAACACTGAAGCTTTCTTT. Translation gives CSASGMNTEAFF. This sequence joins TRBV20-1 and TRBJ1-1; D remains unclear. Germline CDR1 is DFQATT and CDR2 is SNEGSKA (reference sequence). The CDR3 sequence is 12 residues long. The germline V and J ends were trimmed by 3 bases and 0 bases, with 5 bases remaining between them.

The chain uses TRBV6-5 and TRBJ1-1; D is unclear. The V end lost 6 bases, the J end lost 4 bases, and 12 bases lay between the germline ends. The CDR3 extends over 13 amino acids. Looked up from germline, CDR1 is MNHEY and CDR2 is SVGAGI. The DNA for the CDR3 is TGTGCCAGCAGCCTCGGTAGGGCCACTGAAGCTTTCTTT. This encodes CASSLGRATEAFF.